This TCR beta chain was recovered during a study of blood T cell repertoires in COVID-19. Study summary: Sample material is recorded as cDNA or gDNA derived from T cells, B-cell-depleted T cells, or PBMCs.

Enrollees, roughly 18 to 90 years old, lived in fewer than 25 US areas. TCRdb's table, derived via immunoSEQ multiplex PCR, lists solely in-frame clones and lacks some. The table lists about 330,000 clones, over 75% of them singletons. V was shortened by 7 bases and J by 1 base, with 11 bases between the two germline ends. There are 14 residues in the CDR3. Per germline, CDR1 LNHDA and CDR2 SQIVND (reference sequence). Sequencing input: PBMCs or T cells enriched from blood (not recorded which). The J gene is TRBJ2-1, the V gene TRBV19, with a tentative D call TRBD2 (6 bases). The clonotype originates from a woman aged 25-40 years who had recovered from COVID-19. CDR3 nucleotide sequence: TGTGCCAGTACCCCGGGAGAGTCCTACAATGAGCAGTTCTTC. It translates to CASTPGESYNEQFF. The full variable domain, its missing parts supplied by reference TRBV19 and TRBJ2-1, is DGGITQSPKYLFRKEGQNVTLSCEQNLNHDAMYWYRQDPGQGLRLIYYSQIVNDFQKGDIAEGYSVSREKKESFPLTVTSAQKNPTAFYLCASTPGESYNEQFFGPGTRLTVL.